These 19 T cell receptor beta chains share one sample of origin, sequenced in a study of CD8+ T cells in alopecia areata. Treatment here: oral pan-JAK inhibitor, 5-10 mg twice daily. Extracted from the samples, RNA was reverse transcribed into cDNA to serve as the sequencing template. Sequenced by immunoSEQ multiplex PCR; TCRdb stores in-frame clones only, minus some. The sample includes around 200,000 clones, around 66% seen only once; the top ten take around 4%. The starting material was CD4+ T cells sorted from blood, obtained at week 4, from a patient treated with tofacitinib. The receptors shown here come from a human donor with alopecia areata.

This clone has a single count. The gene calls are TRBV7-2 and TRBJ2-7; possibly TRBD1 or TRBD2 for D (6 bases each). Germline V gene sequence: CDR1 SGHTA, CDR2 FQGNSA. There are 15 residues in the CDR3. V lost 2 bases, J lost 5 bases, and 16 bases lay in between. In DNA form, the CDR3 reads TGTGCCAGCAGCTTAAGTGGGGGGCGTAAAGACGAGCAGTACTTC. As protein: CASSLSGGRKDEQYF.

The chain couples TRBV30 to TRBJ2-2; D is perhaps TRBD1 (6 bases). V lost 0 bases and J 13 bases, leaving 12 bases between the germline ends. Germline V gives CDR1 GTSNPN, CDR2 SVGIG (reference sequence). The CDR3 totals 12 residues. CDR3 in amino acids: CAWSVEQGRLFF. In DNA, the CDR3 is TGTGCCTGGAGTGTGGAGCAGGGGAGGCTGTTTTTT. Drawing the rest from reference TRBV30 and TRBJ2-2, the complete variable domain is SQTIHQWPATLVQPVGSPLSLECTVEGTSNPNLYWYRQAAGRGLQLLFYSVGIGQISSEVPQNLSASRPQDRQFILSSKKLLLSDSGFYLCAWSVEQGRLFFGEGSRLTVL.

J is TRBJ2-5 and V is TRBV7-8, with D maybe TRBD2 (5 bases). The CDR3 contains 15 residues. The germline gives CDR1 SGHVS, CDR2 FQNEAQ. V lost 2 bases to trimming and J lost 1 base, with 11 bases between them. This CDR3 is CASSLSRTFQETQYF. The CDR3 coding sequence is TGTGCCAGCAGCTTAAGTAGGACTTTCCAAGAGACCCAGTACTTC.

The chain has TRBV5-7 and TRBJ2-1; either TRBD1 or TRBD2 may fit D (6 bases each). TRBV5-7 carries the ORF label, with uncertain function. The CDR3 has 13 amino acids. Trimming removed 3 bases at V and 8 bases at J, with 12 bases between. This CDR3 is CASSCGTCHEQFF. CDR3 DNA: TGTGCCAGCAGCTGCGGGACATGCCATGAGCAGTTCTTC.

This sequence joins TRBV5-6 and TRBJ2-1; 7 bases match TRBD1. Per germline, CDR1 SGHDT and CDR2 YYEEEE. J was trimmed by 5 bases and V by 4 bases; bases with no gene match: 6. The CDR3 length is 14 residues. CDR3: CASSLLGQNNEQFF. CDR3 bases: TGTGCCAGCAGCCTCCTGGGACAGAACAATGAGCAGTTCTTC.

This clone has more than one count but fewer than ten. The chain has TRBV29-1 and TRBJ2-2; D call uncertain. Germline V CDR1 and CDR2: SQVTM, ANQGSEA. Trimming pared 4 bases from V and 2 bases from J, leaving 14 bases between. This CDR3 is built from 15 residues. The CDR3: CSVGSGTPNTGELFF. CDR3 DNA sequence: TGCAGCGTTGGATCGGGCACACCAAACACCGGGGAGCTGTTTTTT.

The CDR3 spells CATSRDLGVAGAYEQYF. CDR3 DNA sequence: TGTGCCACCAGCAGAGATCTAGGGGTAGCGGGGGCCTACGAGCAGTACTTC. The chain uses TRBV15 and TRBJ2-7; TRBD2 matches at 9 bases. Trimming removed 0 bases from V and 2 bases from J; junction bases left unmatched: 8. From germline, CDR1 is LNHNV and CDR2 YYDKDF (reference sequence). This CDR3 spans 17 amino acids.

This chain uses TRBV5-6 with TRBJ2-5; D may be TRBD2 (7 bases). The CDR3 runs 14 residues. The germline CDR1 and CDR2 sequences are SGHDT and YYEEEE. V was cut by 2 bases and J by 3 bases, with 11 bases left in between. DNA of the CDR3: TGTGCCAGCAGCTTCGGAGGGGGGGAAGAGACCCAGTACTTC. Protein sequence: CASSFGGGEETQYF.

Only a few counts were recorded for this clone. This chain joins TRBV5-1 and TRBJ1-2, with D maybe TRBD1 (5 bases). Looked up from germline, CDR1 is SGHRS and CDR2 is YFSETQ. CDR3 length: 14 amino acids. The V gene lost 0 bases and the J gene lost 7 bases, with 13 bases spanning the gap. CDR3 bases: TGCGCCAGCAGCTTGGCCGACAGCCAAGGTGGCTACACCTTC. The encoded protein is CASSLADSQGGYTF.

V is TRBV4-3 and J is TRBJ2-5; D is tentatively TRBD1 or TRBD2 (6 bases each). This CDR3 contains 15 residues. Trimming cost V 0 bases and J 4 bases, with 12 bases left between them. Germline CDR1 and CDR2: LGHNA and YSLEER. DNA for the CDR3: TGCGCCAGCAGCCAAGATCGGGGGCTAACAGAGACCCAGTACTTC. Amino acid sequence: CASSQDRGLTETQYF.

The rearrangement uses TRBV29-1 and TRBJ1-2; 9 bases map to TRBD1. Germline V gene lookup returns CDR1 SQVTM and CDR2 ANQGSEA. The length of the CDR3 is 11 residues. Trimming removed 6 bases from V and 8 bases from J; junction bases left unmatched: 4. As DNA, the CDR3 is TGCAGCGTGGGACAGGGCAGCGGCTACACCTTC. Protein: CSVGQGSGYTF.

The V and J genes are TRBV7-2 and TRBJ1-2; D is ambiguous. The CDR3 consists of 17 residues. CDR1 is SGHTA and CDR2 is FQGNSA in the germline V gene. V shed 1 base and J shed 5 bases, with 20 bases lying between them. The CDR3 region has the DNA TGTGCCAGCAGCTTAGGGAGGATTAGAGGGATCTCTTATGGCTACACCTTC. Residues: CASSLGRIRGISYGYTF. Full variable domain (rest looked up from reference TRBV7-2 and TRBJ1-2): GAGVSQSPSNKVTEKGKDVELRCDPISGHTALYWYRQSLGQGLEFLIYFQGNSAPDKSGLPSDRFSAERTGGSVSTLTIQRTQQEDSAVYLCASSLGRIRGISYGYTFGSGTRLTVV.

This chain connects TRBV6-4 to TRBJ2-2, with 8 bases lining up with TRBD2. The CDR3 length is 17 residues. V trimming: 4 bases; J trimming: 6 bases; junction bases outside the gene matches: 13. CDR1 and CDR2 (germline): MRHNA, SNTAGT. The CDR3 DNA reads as TGTGCCAGCAGTGGCGGATCCGGGACTAGAGGATCCGGGGAGCTGTTTTTT. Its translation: CASSGGSGTRGSGELFF.

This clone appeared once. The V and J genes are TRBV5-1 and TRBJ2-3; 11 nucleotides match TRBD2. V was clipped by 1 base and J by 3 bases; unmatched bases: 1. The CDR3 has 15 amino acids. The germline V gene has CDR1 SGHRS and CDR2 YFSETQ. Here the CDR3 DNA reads TGCGCCAGCAGCTTGCTAGCGGGGGGTACAGATACGCAGTATTTT. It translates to CASSLLAGGTDTQYF.

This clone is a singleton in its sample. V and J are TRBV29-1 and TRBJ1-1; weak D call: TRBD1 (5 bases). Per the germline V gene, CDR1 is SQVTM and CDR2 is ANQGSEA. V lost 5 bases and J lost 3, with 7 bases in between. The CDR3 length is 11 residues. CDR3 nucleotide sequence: TGCAGCGTTAAAGGGGACACTGAAGCTTTCTTT. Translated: CSVKGDTEAFF.

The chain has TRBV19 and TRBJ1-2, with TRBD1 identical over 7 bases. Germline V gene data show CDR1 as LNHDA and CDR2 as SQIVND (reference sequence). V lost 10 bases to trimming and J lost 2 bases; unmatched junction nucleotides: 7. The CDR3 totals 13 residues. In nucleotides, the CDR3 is TGTGCCACTTCACAGGGGACCAACTATGGCTACACCTTC. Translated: CATSQGTNYGYTF.

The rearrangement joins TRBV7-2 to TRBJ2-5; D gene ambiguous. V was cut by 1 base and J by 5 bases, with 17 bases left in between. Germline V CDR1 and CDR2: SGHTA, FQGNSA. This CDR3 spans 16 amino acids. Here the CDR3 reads CASSLGSTPYAETQYF. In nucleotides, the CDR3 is TGTGCCAGCAGCTTAGGTTCGACACCGTATGCGGAGACCCAGTACTTC.

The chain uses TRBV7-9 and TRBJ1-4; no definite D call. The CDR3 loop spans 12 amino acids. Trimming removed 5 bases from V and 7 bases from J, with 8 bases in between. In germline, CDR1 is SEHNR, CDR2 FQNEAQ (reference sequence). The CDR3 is CASSLLSEKLFF. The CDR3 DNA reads TGTGCCAGCAGCCTCCTGAGTGAAAAACTGTTTTTT.

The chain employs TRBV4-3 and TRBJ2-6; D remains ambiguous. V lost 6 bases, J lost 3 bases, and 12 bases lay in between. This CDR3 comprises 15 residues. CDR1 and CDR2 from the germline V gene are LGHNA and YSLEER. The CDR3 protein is CASREGLGGANVLTF. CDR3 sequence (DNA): TGCGCCAGCAGAGAAGGGCTAGGTGGGGCCAACGTCCTGACTTTC.